This entry lists 6 T cell receptor beta chains sequenced from one sample in a study of regulatory T cells in long-lasting Graves disease. Construction of TCR beta libraries relied on iRepertoire HTBI primers and on Arm-PCR targeting CDR3 regions. TCRdb recomputed calls from the multiplex PCR reads with MiXCR, one row per CDR3 protein. The sample lists under 300,000 distinct CDR3 sequences; approximately 20% were seen once. Time point specified: newly diagnosed GD, antithyroid drugs for less than 3 months. PBMCs were the source of the RNA used for TCR sequencing. Sequenced here: peripheral blood mononuclear cells (PBMCs), sampled at new diagnosis, from a patient treated with antithyroid drugs. These receptors were collected from a female donor with Graves disease.

This clonotype occurred many times. The chain uses TRBV13 and TRBJ2-4, with D unresolved. This CDR3 region has 12 residues. In germline, CDR1 is PRHDT, CDR2 FYEKMQ (reference sequence). With 4 bases removed from V and 8 bases from J, the gap between germline ends came to 9 bases. CDR3: CASSSSEDIQYF. The CDR3 nucleotides read TGTGCCAGCAGCTCGTCCGAAGACATTCAGTACTTC.

Comment on this clonotype: This may arise from a read error, as a much more abundant clone is one base away. This chain links TRBV10-3 with TRBJ2-1; tentative D call: TRBD2 (6 bases). Germline CDR1 ENHRY, CDR2 SYGVKD. This CDR3 spans 17 amino acids. In DNA, the CDR3 is TGTGCCACCAGTGATTTAGGGACTGGCGACCAATACAATGAGCAGTTCTTC. Translating gives CATSDLGTGDQYNEQFF.

This clonotype was recorded at least ten times. The V gene is TRBV14, the J gene TRBJ2-5; the D gene is possibly TRBD1 (6 bases). There are 15 residues in the CDR3. V gave up 3 bases and J gave up 1 base, with 12 bases separating them. The germline gives CDR1 SGHDN, CDR2 FVKESK. CDR3: CASSHPPTGQETQYF. In DNA form, the CDR3 reads TGTGCCAGCAGCCACCCACCGACAGGCCAAGAGACCCAGTACTTC.

The count of this clonotype is one. V and J are TRBV28 and TRBJ2-5; no clear D. Germline V gives CDR1 MDHEN, CDR2 SYDVKM. V was pared by 3 bases and J by 2 bases, with 13 bases between. The CDR3 loop spans 15 amino acids. The CDR3 region is CASSFLTAGQETQYF. The DNA of the CDR3 is TGTGCCAGCAGTTTTTTAACGGCCGGGCAAGAGACCCAGTACTTC.

This clonotype has at least ten counts. The CDR3 DNA is TGTGCCAGCAGTTTAGAGGACTTCGGAAGCGGCTACACCTTC. Protein sequence: CASSLEDFGSGYTF. The rearrangement uses TRBV28 and TRBJ1-2; D gene uncertain. Trimming stripped 2 bases from V and 8 bases from J, with 15 bases between. Germline V gives CDR1 MDHEN, CDR2 SYDVKM. The CDR3 has 14 amino acids.

The rearrangement links TRBV29-1 to TRBJ1-2; D uncertain. Trimming took 3 bases from V and 4 from J, leaving 12 bases between them. Germline CDR1 and CDR2: SQVTM and ANQGSEA. The CDR3 covers 13 residues. The CDR3 loop is CSVEGGSLYGYTF. The DNA for the CDR3 is TGCAGCGTTGAGGGAGGGAGCCTCTATGGCTACACCTTC.